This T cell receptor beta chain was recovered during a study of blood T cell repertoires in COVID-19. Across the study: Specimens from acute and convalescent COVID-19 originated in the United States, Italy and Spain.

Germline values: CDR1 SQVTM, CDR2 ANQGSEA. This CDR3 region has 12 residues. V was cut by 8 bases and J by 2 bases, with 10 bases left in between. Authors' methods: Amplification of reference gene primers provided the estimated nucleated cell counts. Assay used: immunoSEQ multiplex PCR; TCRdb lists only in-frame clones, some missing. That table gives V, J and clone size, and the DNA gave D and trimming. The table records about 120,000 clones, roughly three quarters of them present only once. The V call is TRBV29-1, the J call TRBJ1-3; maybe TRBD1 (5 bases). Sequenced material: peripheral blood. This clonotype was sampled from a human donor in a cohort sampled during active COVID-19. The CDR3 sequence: CSTRDTGNTIYF. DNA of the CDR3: TGCAGCACCAGGGATACTGGAAACACCATATATTTT.